This T cell receptor (beta chain) was retrieved from a study of beta chain features in type 1 diabetes. Expressed TCRB transcripts got sequenced, as all isolated RNA was reverse transcribed. Only in-frame clones appear in the TCRdb table, and some are missing; sequencing was by immunoSEQ multiplex PCR. The repertoire consists of 140,000 or so clones, with less than 11% occurring once and the leading ten covering about 1.3%. Germline CDR1 reads LGHNA; CDR2 reads YSLEER. With V trimmed by 0 bases and J by 6 bases, 7 bases remained unmatched. This CDR3 spans 17 amino acids. There are a few counts of this clone. One heparinised blood draw, averaging roughly 0.11 L, came from each donor. CD4+ cells of the naive, central memory, regulatory and stem cell-like memory types were sorted via CD45RO/CCR7/CD25/CD127/CD95/CD27.

The gene calls are TRBV4-3 and TRBJ1-6; TRBD1 aligns across 8 bases. The sequencing sample was made of naive CD4+ T cells from blood. The source is a man younger than 30 in good health. For the CDR3, the DNA is TGCGCCAGCAGCCAAGAGGTCGGGACAGGATCTAATTCACCCCTCCACTTT. Amino acid sequence: CASSQEVGTGSNSPLHF.